The rows below give T cell receptor beta chains drawn from one sample of a study of cytomegalovirus exposure and HLA in healthy donors. The assay was immunoSEQ multiplex PCR, and TCRdb's table has in-frame clones only and misses some. The sample contains some 130,000 clones, roughly 10% of which appear only once. Sequencing was carried out using PBMCs. The receptors derive from a man aged 50-60 years in good health and CMV-seronegative. Each CDR3 is given with its conserved first and last residue. A D gene is named only where the DNA matches it firmly. Expanded clones are given a class, and other clones once, few, many or no size at all.

NA	TRBJ1-5	TRBV5-4	NA	TGTGCCAGCAGCCAGGCAGCTGGTTCTCCCCAGCATTTT	CASSQAAGSPQHF
TRBD2	TRBJ2-1	TRBV19	few	TGTGCCAGTAGTTCCCTTAGCGGGGCTTACAATGAGCAGTTCTTC	CASSSLSGAYNEQFF
NA	TRBJ2-1	TRBV29-1	few	TGCAGCTTTAGGGGGACATTATACAATGAGCAGTTCTTC	CSFRGTLYNEQFF
TRBD1	TRBJ2-5	TRBV30	NA	TGTGCCTGGACCCATGGGAACAGGGGGCGCTCCCAGTACTTC	CAWTHGNRGRSQYF
NA	TRBJ2-7	TRBV9	once	TGTGCCAGCAGCCCTCGACAGGAAAACTACGAGCAGTACTTC	CASSPRQENYEQYF
NA	TRBJ2-7	TRBV7-2	few	TGTGCCAGCAGCCCCGGAGGGGGACAGCACCACGAGCAGTACTTC	CASSPGGGQHHEQYF
NA	TRBJ1-4	TRBV7-9	few	TGTGCCAGCAACCGACAGGCTAATGAAAAACTGTTTTTT	CASNRQANEKLFF
TRBD1	TRBJ1-4	TRBV2	few	TGTGCCAGCAGGACCGACAGGGCTGCGACTAATGAAAAACTGTTTTTT	CASRTDRAATNEKLFF
NA	TRBJ1-1	TRBV6-5	NA	TGTGCCAGCAGAAGTGTCGGCACTGAAGCTTTCTTT	CASRSVGTEAFF
NA	TRBJ1-1	TRBV7-6	NA	TGTGCCAGCTCGTGGGGCGGGGTGAACACTGAAGCTTTCTTT	CASSWGGVNTEAFF
TRBD1	TRBJ1-6	TRBV28	few	TGTGCCAGCGGGGACAGGGTGAGTTCACCCCTCCACTTT	CASGDRVSSPLHF
NA	TRBJ2-2	TRBV6-1	few	TGTGCCAGCAGTCTCCCGACAGCAACCGGGGAGCTGTTTTTT	CASSLPTATGELFF
NA	TRBJ1-4	TRBV18	NA	TGTGCCAGCTCACCTTATTCTTCAAGTAGTTATAATGAAAAACTGTTTTTT	CASSPYSSSSYNEKLFF
NA	TRBJ2-7	TRBV6-1	few	TGTGCCAGCCCCTTGGGCAGGGGAAATACCTACGAGCAGTACTTC	CASPLGRGNTYEQYF
TRBD1	TRBJ1-1	TRBV27	few	TGTGCCAGCAGAGTTATGGCGGGGACAGAGAACACTGAAGCTTTCTTT	CASRVMAGTENTEAFF
NA	TRBJ2-3	TRBV29-1	few	TGCAGCGTTCCCCCTCCGCGGACTAGCACAGATACGCAGTATTTT	CSVPPPRTSTDTQYF